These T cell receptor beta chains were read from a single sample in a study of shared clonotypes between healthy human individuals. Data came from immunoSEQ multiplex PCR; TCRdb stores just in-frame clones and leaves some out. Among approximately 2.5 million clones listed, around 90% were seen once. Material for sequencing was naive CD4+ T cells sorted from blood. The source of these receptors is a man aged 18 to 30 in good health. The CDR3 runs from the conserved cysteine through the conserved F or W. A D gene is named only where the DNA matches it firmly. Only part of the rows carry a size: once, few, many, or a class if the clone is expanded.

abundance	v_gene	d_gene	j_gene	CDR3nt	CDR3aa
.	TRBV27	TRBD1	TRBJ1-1	TGTGCCAGCAGTGGCCGACAGGGCGTGTACGCTGAAGCTTTCTTT	CASSGRQGVYAEAFF
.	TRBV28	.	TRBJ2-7	TGTGCCAGCACCAGGGGTCAGGGGTCCTACGAGCAGTACTTC	CASTRGQGSYEQYF
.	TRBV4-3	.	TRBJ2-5	TGCGCCAGCAGCCTTGGGACTCCCGAAAAAGAGACCCAGTACTTC	CASSLGTPEKETQYF
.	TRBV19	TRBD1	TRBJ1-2	TGTGCCAGCAACCCGGGACAGGGGGTCTTTGGCTACACCTTC	CASNPGQGVFGYTF
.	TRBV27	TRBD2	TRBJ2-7	TGTGCCAGCAGTCGCGGGGGGCAGGACGAGCAGTACTTC	CASSRGGQDEQYF
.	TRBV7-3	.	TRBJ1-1	TGTGCCAGCAGCCCCCAGGGGCTAGGGAACACTGAAGCTTTCTTT	CASSPQGLGNTEAFF
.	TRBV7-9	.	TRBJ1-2	TGTGCAACCGGAAACTATGGCTACACCTTC	CATGNYGYTF
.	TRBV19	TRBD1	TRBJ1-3	TGTGCCAGTAGCAGCACAGGGGTTGGAAACACCATATATTTT	CASSSTGVGNTIYF
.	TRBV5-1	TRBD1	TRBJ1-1	TGCGCCAGCAGCGCAACCGGACAGGGGAGCACTGAAGCTTTCTTT	CASSATGQGSTEAFF
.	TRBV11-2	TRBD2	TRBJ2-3	TGTGCCAGCAGCATCGGGGGGTTAACAGATACGCAGTATTTT	CASSIGGLTDTQYF
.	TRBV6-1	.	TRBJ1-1	TGTGCCAGTCAGCCCCGGGGTAGGACTGAAGCTTTCTTT	CASQPRGRTEAFF
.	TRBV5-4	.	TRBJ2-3	TGTGCCAGCAGCTCAGGAGGGCCTAGCACGGATACGCAGTATTTT	CASSSGGPSTDTQYF
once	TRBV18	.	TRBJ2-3	TGTGCCAGCTCACCACGACAGATAGGCACAGATACGCAGTATTTT	CASSPRQIGTDTQYF
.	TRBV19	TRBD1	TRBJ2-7	TGTGCCAGTAGTAGCGAGGGATGGGACAGGGAAGTCTACGAGCAGTACTTC	CASSSEGWDREVYEQYF
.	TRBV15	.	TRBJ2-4	TGTGCCACCAGCAGAGATGCCCGGACCACCGGAATAGCCAAAAACATTCAGTACTTC	CATSRDARTTGIAKNIQYF
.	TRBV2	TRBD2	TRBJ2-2	TGTGCCAGCACGGGGGGGAGGGCCGCGAACACCGGGGAGCTGTTTTTT	CASTGGRAANTGELFF
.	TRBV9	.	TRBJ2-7	TGTGCCAGCAGCGAGGGCTTTGGGGAGCAGTACTTC	CASSEGFGEQYF
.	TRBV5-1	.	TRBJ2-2	TGCGCCAGCAGCTTGTCCCCGCTAGCAGGTACCGGGGAGCTGTTTTTT	CASSLSPLAGTGELFF
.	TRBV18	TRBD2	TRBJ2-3	TGTGCCAGCTCACCCCTAGCGGGGACGACAGATACGCAGTATTTT	CASSPLAGTTDTQYF
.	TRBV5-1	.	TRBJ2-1	TGCGCCAGCAGCTTGGCTTACCCAAGCTCCTACAATGAGCAGTTCTTC	CASSLAYPSSYNEQFF
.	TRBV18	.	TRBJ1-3	TGTGCCAGCTCACCCTCGGTTCAATTCTCTGGAAACACCATATATTTT	CASSPSVQFSGNTIYF
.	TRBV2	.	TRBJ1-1	TGTGCCAGCAGTGTCGAAGCCATGAACACTGAAGCTTTCTTT	CASSVEAMNTEAFF
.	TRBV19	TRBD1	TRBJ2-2	TGTGCCAGTAGCCCCCGGGACAGGGGGTTCGCCGGGGAGCTGTTTTTT	CASSPRDRGFAGELFF
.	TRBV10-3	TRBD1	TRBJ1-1	TGTGCCATCAGTGAGTCGCCCCAGGGGGGGAACACTGAAGCTTTCTTT	CAISESPQGGNTEAFF
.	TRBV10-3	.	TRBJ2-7	TGTGCCATCAAAGGTGGTGCGGGAAGAGTAAGCGAGCAGTACTTC	CAIKGGAGRVSEQYF
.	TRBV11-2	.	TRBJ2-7	TGTGCCAGCAGCCCCCTTCCCAAACGGACCTACGAGCAGTACTTC	CASSPLPKRTYEQYF
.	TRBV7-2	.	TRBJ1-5	TGTGCCAGCAGCCTTGTAACGTATCAGCCCCAGCATTTT	CASSLVTYQPQHF
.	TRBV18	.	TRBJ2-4	TGTGCCAGCTCTCCGCTAGCAGCCAAAAACATTCAGTACTTC	CASSPLAAKNIQYF
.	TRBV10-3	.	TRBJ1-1	TGTGCCATCTCAGAGGGGGGTACTGAAGCTTTCTTT	CAISEGGTEAFF
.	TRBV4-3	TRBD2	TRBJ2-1	TGCGCCAGCAGCCAACAAACTAGCGGGAGCCACTTCAATGAGCAGTTCTTC	CASSQQTSGSHFNEQFF
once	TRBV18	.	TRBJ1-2	TGTGCCAGCTCAGGGGGAAGTGACTATGGCTACACCTTC	CASSGGSDYGYTF
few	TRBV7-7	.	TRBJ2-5	TGTGCTAGCAGCTTATTCGGAATGGGGGGCGGCCAAGAGACCCAGTACTTC	CASSLFGMGGGQETQYF
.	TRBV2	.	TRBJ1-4	TGTGCCAGCGGGAAGGAGAGGGCTAATGAAAAACTGTTTTTT	CASGKERANEKLFF
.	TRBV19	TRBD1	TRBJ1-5	TGTGCCAGTAAGATCGGACAGGAATATCAGCCCCAGCATTTT	CASKIGQEYQPQHF
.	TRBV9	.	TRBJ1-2	TGTGCCAGCAGCGTCGGGGCAGATGCGCTTAACTATGGCTACACCTTC	CASSVGADALNYGYTF
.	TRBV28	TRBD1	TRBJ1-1	TGTGCCAGCAGCCCCTCCACAGGGGGCCTCACTGAAGCTTTCTTT	CASSPSTGGLTEAFF
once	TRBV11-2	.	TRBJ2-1	TGTGCCAGCAGCTTACCGGGACTGGCGAACAATGAGCAGTTCTTC	CASSLPGLANNEQFF
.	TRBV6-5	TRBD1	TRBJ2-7	TGTGCCAGCAGGCACCGGACAGGTAGCTCCTACGAGCAGTACTTC	CASRHRTGSSYEQYF